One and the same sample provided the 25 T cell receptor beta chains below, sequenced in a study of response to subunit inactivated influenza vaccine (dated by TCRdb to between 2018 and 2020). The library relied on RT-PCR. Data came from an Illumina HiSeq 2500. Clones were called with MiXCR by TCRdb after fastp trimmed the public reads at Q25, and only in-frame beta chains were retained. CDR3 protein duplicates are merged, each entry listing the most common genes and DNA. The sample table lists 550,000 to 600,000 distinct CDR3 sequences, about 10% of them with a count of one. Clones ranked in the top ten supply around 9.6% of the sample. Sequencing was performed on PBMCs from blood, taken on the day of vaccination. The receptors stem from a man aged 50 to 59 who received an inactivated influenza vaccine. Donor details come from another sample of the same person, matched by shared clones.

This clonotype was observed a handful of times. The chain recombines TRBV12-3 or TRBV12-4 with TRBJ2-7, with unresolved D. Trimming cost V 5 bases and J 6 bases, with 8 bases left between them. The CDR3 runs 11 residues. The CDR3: CASSALFEQYF. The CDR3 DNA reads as TGTGCCAGCAGTGCCTTGTTCGAGCAGTACTTC.

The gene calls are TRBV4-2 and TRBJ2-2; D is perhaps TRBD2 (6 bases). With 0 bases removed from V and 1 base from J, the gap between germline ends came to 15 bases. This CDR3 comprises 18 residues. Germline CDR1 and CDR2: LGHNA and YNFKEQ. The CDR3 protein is CASSQDRGGSGNTGELFF. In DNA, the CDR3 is TGTGCCAGCAGCCAAGATCGGGGCGGTAGCGGGAACACCGGGGAGCTGTTTTTT.

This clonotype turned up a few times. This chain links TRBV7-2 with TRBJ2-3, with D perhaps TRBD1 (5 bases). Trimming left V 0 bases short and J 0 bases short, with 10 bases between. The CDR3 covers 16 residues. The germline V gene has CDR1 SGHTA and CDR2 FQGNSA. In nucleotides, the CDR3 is TGTGCCAGCAGCTTAGCGTGGGGCAGGAGCACAGATACGCAGTATTTT. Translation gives CASSLAWGRSTDTQYF.

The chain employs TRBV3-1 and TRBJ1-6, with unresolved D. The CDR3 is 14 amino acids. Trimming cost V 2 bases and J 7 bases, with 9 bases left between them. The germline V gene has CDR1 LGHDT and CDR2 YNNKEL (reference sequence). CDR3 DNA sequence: TGTGCCAGCAGCCAATTACGGACGAATTCACCCCTCCACTTT. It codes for CASSQLRTNSPLHF. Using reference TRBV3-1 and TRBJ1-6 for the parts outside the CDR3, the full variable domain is DTAVSQTPKYLVTQMGNDKSIKCEQNLGHDTMYWYKQDSKKFLKIMFSYNNKELIINETVPNRFSPKSPDKAHLNLHINSLELGDSAVYFCASSQLRTNSPLHFGNGTRLTVT.

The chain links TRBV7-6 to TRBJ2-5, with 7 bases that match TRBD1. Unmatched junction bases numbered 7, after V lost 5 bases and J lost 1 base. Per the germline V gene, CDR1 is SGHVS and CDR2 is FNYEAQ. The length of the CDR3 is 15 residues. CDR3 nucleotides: TGTGCCAGCAGCCGAATGACAGGGCCCCAAGAGACCCAGTACTTC. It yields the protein CASSRMTGPQETQYF.

CDR3 region: CASSYSVRVGITEAFF. The CDR3 DNA is TGTGCCAGCAGTTATAGTGTCAGGGTTGGTATCACTGAAGCTTTCTTT. V is TRBV6-5 and J is TRBJ1-1; perhaps TRBD1 as D (5 bases). V was shortened by 3 bases and J by 4 bases, with 18 bases between the two germline ends. Looked up from germline, CDR1 is MNHEY and CDR2 is SVGAGI. This CDR3 has 16 residues.

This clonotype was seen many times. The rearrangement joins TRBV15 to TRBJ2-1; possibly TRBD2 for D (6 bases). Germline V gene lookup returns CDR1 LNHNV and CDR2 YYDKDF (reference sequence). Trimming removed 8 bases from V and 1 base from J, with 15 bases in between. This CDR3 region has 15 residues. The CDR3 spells CATGSVSGSYNEQFF. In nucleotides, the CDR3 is TGTGCCACCGGGAGCGTCAGCGGGTCCTACAATGAGCAGTTCTTC.

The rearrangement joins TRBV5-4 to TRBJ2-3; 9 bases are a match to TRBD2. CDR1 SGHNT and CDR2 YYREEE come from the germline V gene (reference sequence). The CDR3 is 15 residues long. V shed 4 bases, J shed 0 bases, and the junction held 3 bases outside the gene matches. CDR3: CASSISGGSTDTQYF. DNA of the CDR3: TGTGCCAGCAGCATTAGCGGGGGAAGCACAGATACGCAGTATTTT.

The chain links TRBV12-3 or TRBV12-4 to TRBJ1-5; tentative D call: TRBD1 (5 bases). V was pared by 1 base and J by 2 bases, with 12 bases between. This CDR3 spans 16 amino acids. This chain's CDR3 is CASSLGPQQGNQPQHF. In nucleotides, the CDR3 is TGTGCCAGCAGTTTAGGACCGCAACAGGGCAATCAGCCCCAGCATTTT.

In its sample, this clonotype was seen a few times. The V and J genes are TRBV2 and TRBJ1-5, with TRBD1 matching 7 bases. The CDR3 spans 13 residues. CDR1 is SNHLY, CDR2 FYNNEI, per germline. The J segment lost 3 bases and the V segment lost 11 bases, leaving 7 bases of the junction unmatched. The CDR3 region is CAGSGGVNQPQHF. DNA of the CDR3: TGTGCCGGGTCAGGGGGGGTCAATCAGCCCCAGCATTTT.

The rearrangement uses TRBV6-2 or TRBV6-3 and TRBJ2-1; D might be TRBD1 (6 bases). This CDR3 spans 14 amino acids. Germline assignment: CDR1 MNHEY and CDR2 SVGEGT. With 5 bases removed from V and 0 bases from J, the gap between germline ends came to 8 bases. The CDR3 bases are TGTGCCAGCAGTGGACAGAGCTCCTACAATGAGCAGTTCTTC. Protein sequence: CASSGQSSYNEQFF.

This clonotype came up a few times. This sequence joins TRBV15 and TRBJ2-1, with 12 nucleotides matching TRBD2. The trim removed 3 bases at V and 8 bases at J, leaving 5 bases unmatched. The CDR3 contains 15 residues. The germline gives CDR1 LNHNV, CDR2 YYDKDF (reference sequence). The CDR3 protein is CATSRTSGGSDEQFF. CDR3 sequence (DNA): TGTGCCACCAGCAGGACTAGCGGGGGCTCGGATGAGCAGTTCTTC.

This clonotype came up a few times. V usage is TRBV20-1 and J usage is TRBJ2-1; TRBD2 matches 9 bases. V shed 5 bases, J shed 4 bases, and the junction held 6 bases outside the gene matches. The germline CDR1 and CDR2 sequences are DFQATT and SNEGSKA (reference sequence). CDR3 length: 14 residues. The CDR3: CSAHSGRGYNEQFF. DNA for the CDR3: TGCAGTGCTCATAGCGGGAGAGGTTACAATGAGCAGTTCTTC.

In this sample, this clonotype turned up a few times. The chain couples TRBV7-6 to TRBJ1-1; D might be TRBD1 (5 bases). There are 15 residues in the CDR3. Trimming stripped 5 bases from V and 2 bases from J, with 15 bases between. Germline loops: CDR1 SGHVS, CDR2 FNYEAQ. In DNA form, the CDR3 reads TGTGCCAGCAGCCCGATCACTCAGGGTAACACTGAAGCTTTCTTT. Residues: CASSPITQGNTEAFF.

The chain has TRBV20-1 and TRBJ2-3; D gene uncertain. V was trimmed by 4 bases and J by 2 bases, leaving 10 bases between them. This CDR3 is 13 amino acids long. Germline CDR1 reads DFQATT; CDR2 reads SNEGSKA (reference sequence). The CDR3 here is CSATRDATDTQYF. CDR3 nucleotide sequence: TGCAGTGCTACCCGTGATGCCACAGATACGCAGTATTTT.

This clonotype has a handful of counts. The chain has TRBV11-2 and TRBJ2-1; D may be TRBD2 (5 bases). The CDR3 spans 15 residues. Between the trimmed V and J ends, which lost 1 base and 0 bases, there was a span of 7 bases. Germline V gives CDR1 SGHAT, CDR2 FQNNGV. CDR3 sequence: CASSLVDSSYNEQFF. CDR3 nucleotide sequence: TGTGCCAGCAGCTTAGTGGACTCCTCCTACAATGAGCAGTTCTTC.

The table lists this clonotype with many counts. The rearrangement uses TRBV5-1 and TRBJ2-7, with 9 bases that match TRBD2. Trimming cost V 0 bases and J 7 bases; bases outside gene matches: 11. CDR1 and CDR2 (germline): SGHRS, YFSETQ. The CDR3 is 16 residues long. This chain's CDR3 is CASSLAVSGGVGEQYF. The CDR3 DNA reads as TGCGCCAGCAGCTTGGCGGTTAGCGGGGGTGTGGGGGAGCAGTACTTC.

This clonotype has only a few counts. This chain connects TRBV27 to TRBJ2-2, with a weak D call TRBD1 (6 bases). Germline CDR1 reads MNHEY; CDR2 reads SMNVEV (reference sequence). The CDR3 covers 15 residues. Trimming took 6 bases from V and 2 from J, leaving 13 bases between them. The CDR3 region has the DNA TGTGCCAGCAGAGAGTGGACAGTTAACACCGGGGAGCTGTTTTTT. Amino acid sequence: CASREWTVNTGELFF.

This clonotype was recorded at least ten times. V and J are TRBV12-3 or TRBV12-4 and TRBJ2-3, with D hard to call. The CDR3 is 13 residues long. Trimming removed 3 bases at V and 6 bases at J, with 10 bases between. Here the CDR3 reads CASSFSGLDTQYF. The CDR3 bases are TGTGCCAGCAGTTTTTCGGGTTTGGATACGCAGTATTTT.

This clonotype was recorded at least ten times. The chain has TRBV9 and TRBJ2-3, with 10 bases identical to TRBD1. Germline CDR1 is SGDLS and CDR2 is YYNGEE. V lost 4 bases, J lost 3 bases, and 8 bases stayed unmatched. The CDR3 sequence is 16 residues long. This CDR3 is CASSRRTGGGTDTQYF. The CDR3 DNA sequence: TGTGCCAGCAGCCGACGGACAGGGGGTGGAACAGATACGCAGTATTTT. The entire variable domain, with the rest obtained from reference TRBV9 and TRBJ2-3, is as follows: DSGVTQTPKHLITATGQRVTLRCSPRSGDLSVYWYQQSLDQGLQFLIQYYNGEERAKGNILERFSAQQFPDLHSELNLSSLELGDSALYFCASSRRTGGGTDTQYFGPGTRLTVL.

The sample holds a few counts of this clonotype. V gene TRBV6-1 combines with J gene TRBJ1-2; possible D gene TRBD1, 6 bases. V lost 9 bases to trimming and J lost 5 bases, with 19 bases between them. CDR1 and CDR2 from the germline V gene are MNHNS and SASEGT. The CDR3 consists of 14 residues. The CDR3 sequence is CASLGQGRGYGYTF. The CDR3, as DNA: TGTGCCAGTCTGGGGCAGGGGAGAGGGTATGGCTACACCTTC.

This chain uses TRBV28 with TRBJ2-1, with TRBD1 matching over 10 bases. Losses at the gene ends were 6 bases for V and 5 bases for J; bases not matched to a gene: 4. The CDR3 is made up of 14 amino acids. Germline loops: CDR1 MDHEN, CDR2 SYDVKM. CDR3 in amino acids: CASSPGTGDNEQFF. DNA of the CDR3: TGTGCCAGCAGCCCCGGGACAGGGGACAATGAGCAGTTCTTC.

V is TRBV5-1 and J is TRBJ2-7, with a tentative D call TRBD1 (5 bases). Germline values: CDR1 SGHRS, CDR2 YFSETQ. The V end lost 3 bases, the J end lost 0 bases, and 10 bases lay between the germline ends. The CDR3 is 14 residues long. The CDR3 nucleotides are TGCGCCAGCAGCTCAATAACAGGCTCCTACGAGCAGTACTTC. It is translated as CASSSITGSYEQYF.

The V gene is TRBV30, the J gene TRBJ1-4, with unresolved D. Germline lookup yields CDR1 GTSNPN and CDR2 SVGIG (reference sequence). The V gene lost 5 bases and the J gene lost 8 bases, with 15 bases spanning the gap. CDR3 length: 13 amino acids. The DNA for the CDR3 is TGTGCCTGGGGTCGGGCCGGATGGGAAAAACTGTTTTTT. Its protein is CAWGRAGWEKLFF.

The CDR3 is CASRGAGLAFYNEQFF. CDR3 in DNA: TGTGCCAGCAGGGGGGCAGGACTAGCATTCTACAATGAGCAGTTCTTC. This chain joins TRBV6-1 and TRBJ2-1; 8 bases fit TRBD2. The CDR3 has 16 amino acids. Trimming cost V 6 bases and J 3 bases; bases outside gene matches: 10. Germline V gene lookup returns CDR1 MNHNS and CDR2 SASEGT.